This TCR beta chain was profiled in a study of blood T cell repertoires in COVID-19 (dated by TCRdb to 2018 to 2021). With regard to the full study: The collaborator samples originated in the United States, Italy and Spain and spanned the acute and convalescent phases of COVID-19. Where available, HLA class I and class II types were obtained from metadata supplied by the sample provider rather than from assay-based typing. Sample metadata almost always included a de-identified subject ID, COVID-19 status, age in years and sex. The dataset comprised deeply sampled blood TCRbeta repertoires from subjects exposed to, actively infected with, or recovered from COVID-19. The prospective study material was composed of cDNA or gDNA derived from T cells, B-cell-depleted T cells, or PBMCs. A freely available public database, intended as a resource for researchers studying the immune response to SARS-CoV-2, is where the repertoires were released. Samples came from the ongoing ImmuneRACE study (first 160 participants) plus 1,254 subjects from 6 global collaborators. Summary of the overall study and its limitations: The quantity of clinical and demographic metadata differed by source and by participant and was supplied without curation.

As for this clone: No antigen is known for it. No much larger clone exists at a distance of one base, and base qualities are not known.

In the prospective study, participants were roughly 18 to 100 years old, resided in about two dozen geographic areas of the United States, and were enrolled through a virtual design. In the prospective study, cohorts were assigned on the basis of participant-reported clinical history obtained from a screening survey and a study questionnaire. Exposed participants were defined as having been in contact with someone with a PCR-confirmed or clinician-diagnosed COVID-19 case within 2 weeks of study entry. Each participant in the prospective study had whole blood, serum and a nasopharyngeal or oropharyngeal swab collected by mobile phlebotomists. Prospective study participants could optionally give additional blood draws and questionnaires over a roughly two-month period. Prospective study blood samples were shipped either frozen or at room temperature before DNA extraction. The CDR3 numbers 14 residues from cysteine through phenylalanine. Only the CDR3 part of the read is kept: 42 bases, read in frame from the first base. Clipping removes 4 bases from V and 3 bases from J, with 5 as the unmatched junction base count. Looking up the germline V gene yields CDR1 MDHEN and CDR2 SYDVKM.

The immunoSEQ Assay, a bias-controlled multiplex PCR, was used to amplify TCRbeta CDR3 regions from genomic DNA. The study's own analysis went as follows. Within the assay, amplification of reference gene primers was used to estimate how many nucleated cells each sample contained. To quantify the absolute abundance of each unique TCRbeta CDR3 rearrangement, sequence reads were collapsed and filtered. For each sample, productive Simpson clonality was calculated by taking the square root of Simpson's diversity index across productive rearrangements. TCRdb holds this immuneACCESS table with in-frame rearrangements only. Some clones are missing; in checked studies, unresolved V genes explain under half, and the rest has no known cause. V and J calls and clone size come straight from that table; D and trimming were deduced from the DNA. Recorded for this sample are fewer than 400,000 clones; less than 85% of them occurred a single time. The ten largest account for 1.9% of the sample.

This sequence originates from a woman younger than 45 who had been exposed to COVID-19. In this chain, TRBV28 is recombined with TRBJ2-7, with 8 bases aligning to TRBD1. Sequencing input: PBMCs or T cells enriched from blood (not recorded which). The CDR3 here reads CASSSGTGLYEQYF. The nucleotide sequence is given as TGTGCCAGCAGTTCCGGGACAGGTCTCTACGAGCAGTACTTC.